These T cell receptor beta chains were read from a single sample in a study of tumour-infiltrating T cells in Burkitt lymphoma. The protocol was immunoSEQ multiplex PCR, while the TCRdb copy is restricted to in-frame clones and leaves out a portion. The repertoire consists of roughly 15,000 clones, with 30% occurring once and the leading ten covering 6.2%. The material sequenced was tumor tissue. The source of these receptors is a human donor with diffuse large B-cell lymphoma. Both conserved end residues are part of each CDR3.

V gene: TRBV27; CDR3 length: 14; CDR3 protein: CASSLETGGNEQFF
V gene: TRBV4-1; CDR3 length: 17; CDR3 protein: CASSQVPGGMIQETQYF
V gene: TRBV5-6; CDR3 length: 15; CDR3 protein: CASSETNGNNSPLHF
V gene: TRBV14; CDR3 length: 14; CDR3 protein: CASSQGEGDQPQHF
V gene: TRBV11-3; CDR3 length: 15; CDR3 protein: CASSVEPGQLYEQYF
V gene: TRBV25-1; CDR3 length: 13; CDR3 protein: CASSEGGYYEQYF
V gene: TRBV19; CDR3 length: 14; CDR3 protein: CASKNRVGNQPQHF
V gene: TRBV7-9; CDR3 length: 15; CDR3 protein: CASSPLGGLSYEQYF
V gene: TRBV20-1; CDR3 length: 11; CDR3 protein: CSPRNRNTQYF
V gene: TRBV5-4; CDR3 length: 15; CDR3 protein: CASREAGIDWWGGSF
V gene: TRBV7-2; CDR3 length: 17; CDR3 protein: CASSLGVSGRARGEQFF
V gene: TRBV28; CDR3 length: 16; CDR3 protein: CASRTSGQGSNQPQHF
V gene: TRBV4-1; CDR3 length: 15; CDR3 protein: CASSLGQGAHQPQHF
V gene: TRBV29-1; CDR3 length: 10; CDR3 protein: CSSIRNEQFF
V gene: TRBV18; CDR3 length: 14; CDR3 protein: CASSGQREAQPQHF
V gene: TRBV6-4; CDR3 length: 13; CDR3 protein: CASSEFRNTEAFF
V gene: TRBV7-9; CDR3 length: 12; CDR3 protein: CAGQGVSSVLTF
V gene: TRBV9; CDR3 length: 14; CDR3 protein: CASSPPIGGDTQYF
V gene: TRBV10-2; CDR3 length: 14; CDR3 protein: CASGMDGSNQPQHF
V gene: TRBV2; CDR3 length: 15; CDR3 protein: CASSGGLAGAGEQFF
V gene: TRBV5-1; CDR3 length: 17; CDR3 protein: CASSLGPGGAEIYGYTF
V gene: TRBV7-9; CDR3 length: 14; CDR3 protein: CASSSDGTSYGYTF
V gene: TRBV29-1; CDR3 length: 13; CDR3 protein: CSVDPSGSTEAFF
V gene: TRBV27; CDR3 length: 15; CDR3 protein: CASSEGGWGGQPQHF
V gene: TRBV5-6; CDR3 length: 16; CDR3 protein: CASSSLPFSSYNEQFF
V gene: TRBV6-5; CDR3 length: 15; CDR3 protein: CASSFDRDHSYEQYF
V gene: TRBV29-1; CDR3 length: 17; CDR3 protein: CSVEDRGTSGSRETQYF
V gene: TRBV4-2; CDR3 length: 17; CDR3 protein: CASSPGQRMVSNEKLFF
V gene: TRBV19; CDR3 length: 14; CDR3 protein: CASTGQFFGNTIYF
V gene: TRBV21-1; CDR3 length: 14; CDR3 protein: CASSLRHGGAEQYF
V gene: TRBV27; CDR3 length: 18; CDR3 protein: CASSSAPRPGQAPETQYF
V gene: TRBV5-4; CDR3 length: 15; CDR3 protein: CASSPGLVNTGELFF
V gene: TRBV5-1; CDR3 length: 13; CDR3 protein: CASSGTSFYEQYF
V gene: TRBV30; CDR3 length: 11; CDR3 protein: CAWSVGAEQYF
V gene: TRBV9; CDR3 length: 12; CDR3 protein: CASSVGGSEQYF
V gene: TRBV19; CDR3 length: 16; CDR3 protein: CASSPGQRMAKNIQYF
V gene: TRBV7-2; CDR3 length: 15; CDR3 protein: CASSPPGQGTETQYF
V gene: TRBV20-1; CDR3 length: 11; CDR3 protein: CSARNPRDMSW
V gene: TRBV29-1; CDR3 length: 14; CDR3 protein: CSVDTSGAIPEAFF
V gene: TRBV7-9; CDR3 length: 16; CDR3 protein: CASSLDGTATNYGYTF